A single sample is the source of the 24 T cell receptor beta chains below, sequenced in a study of blood T cell repertoires in COVID-19. Libraries were prepared by immunoSEQ multiplex PCR; TCRdb keeps only in-frame clonotypes and omits some of them. The sample lists 190,000 or so clones, about 91% occurring once. Sequencing was performed on peripheral blood. Receptors originate from a woman in her twenties or thirties with acute or convalescent COVID-19.

The chain is built from TRBV29-1 and TRBJ2-1; 14 bases align to TRBD2. With 7 bases clipped from V and 8 bases from J, the junction kept 7 bases outside the gene matches. Germline V gives CDR1 SQVTM, CDR2 ANQGSEA. The CDR3 spans 14 residues. In DNA form, the CDR3 reads TGCAGCGCTTACGGGACTAGCGGGAGCGATGAGCAGTTCTTC. Its translation: CSAYGTSGSDEQFF.

J is TRBJ1-1 and V is TRBV28; 8 bases map to TRBD1. Looked up from germline, CDR1 is MDHEN and CDR2 is SYDVKM. Trimming cost V 7 bases and J 4 bases; bases outside gene matches: 8. The CDR3 extends over 14 amino acids. The CDR3: CASITGTGFTEAFF. In DNA, the CDR3 is TGTGCCAGCATAACCGGGACAGGTTTCACTGAAGCTTTCTTT.

The J gene is TRBJ2-7, the V gene TRBV5-4, with 7 bases aligning to TRBD1. Germline trimming cut 3 bases from V and 2 bases from J; bases unmatched to any gene: 8. Looked up from germline, CDR1 is SGHNT and CDR2 is YYREEE (reference sequence). This CDR3 is 15 amino acids long. This CDR3 is CASSSPRDSAYEQYF. CDR3 coding DNA: TGTGCCAGCAGCTCCCCCCGGGACAGCGCCTACGAGCAGTACTTC.

V usage is TRBV18 and J usage is TRBJ2-6, with D possibly TRBD1 on 6 matching bases. Germline CDR1 and CDR2: KGHSH and LQKENI. This CDR3 spans 15 amino acids. V was shortened by 3 bases and J by 0 bases, with 6 bases between the two germline ends. For the CDR3, the DNA is TGTGCCAGCTCACCGGGACACTCTGGGGCCAACGTCCTGACTTTC. Protein sequence: CASSPGHSGANVLTF.

The rearrangement joins TRBV7-9 to TRBJ1-5; no firm D call. Looked up from germline, CDR1 is SEHNR and CDR2 is FQNEAQ (reference sequence). The CDR3 is 13 residues long. With 5 bases removed from V and 4 bases from J, the gap between germline ends came to 9 bases. CDR3 sequence: CASSRSPNQPQHF. CDR3 DNA: TGTGCCAGCAGCCGGTCACCTAATCAGCCCCAGCATTTT.

V usage is TRBV27 and J usage is TRBJ2-3; possibly TRBD2 for D (5 bases). V lost 0 bases to trimming and J lost 4 bases, with 8 bases between them. The CDR3 is 14 residues long. The germline V gene encodes CDR1 MNHEY and CDR2 SMNVEV (reference sequence). Here the CDR3 DNA reads TGTGCCAGCAGTTTATCGAACGGGGCAGATACGCAGTATTTT. Translating it yields CASSLSNGADTQYF.

The chain recombines TRBV3-1 (or the pseudogene TRBV3-2) with TRBJ2-3; 14 bases agree with TRBD2. V shed 4 bases, J shed 5 bases, and the junction held 2 bases outside the gene matches. CDR3 length equals 15 residues. CDR1 and CDR2 (germline): LGHDT, YNNKEL (reference sequence). CDR3 in amino acids: CASSLGTSGRDTQYF. The CDR3 coding sequence is TGTGCCAGCAGCCTTGGGACTAGCGGGAGAGATACGCAGTATTTT.

Concerning this clone itself: The junction departs from the called germline gene at one end, perhaps through a read error. The chain recombines TRBV9 with TRBJ1-1, with TRBD1 identical over 7 bases. CDR3 length: 13 amino acids. CDR1 SGDLS and CDR2 YYNGEE come from the germline V gene. CDR3: CASSVERPGQINF. The CDR3 nucleotides are TGTGCCAGCAGCGTAGAGCGCCCGGGACAGATTAATTTT.

This chain links TRBV27 with TRBJ1-4; the D is unclear. V was trimmed by 0 bases and J by 4 bases, leaving 9 bases between them. This CDR3 comprises 15 residues. Germline CDR1 MNHEY, CDR2 SMNVEV (reference sequence). CDR3 sequence: CASSLSFPSNEKLFF. In nucleotides, the CDR3 is TGTGCCAGCAGTTTATCGTTTCCCAGTAATGAAAAACTGTTTTTT.

The chain employs TRBV10-2 and TRBJ2-7, with D perhaps TRBD2 (7 bases). Between the trimmed V and J ends, which lost 0 bases and 5 bases, there was a span of 11 bases. There are 14 residues in the CDR3. CDR1 and CDR2 from the germline V gene are WSHSY and SAAADI. The CDR3 reads CASSESRGRNEQYF. DNA for the CDR3: TGCGCCAGCAGTGAGTCGCGGGGGCGGAACGAGCAGTACTTC.

The chain couples TRBV6-5 to TRBJ2-1; 7 nucleotides agree with TRBD1. J gave up 5 bases and V 6 bases, and 10 bases lay outside the gene matches. Per the germline V gene, CDR1 is MNHEY and CDR2 is SVGAGI. CDR3 length: 15 amino acids. The CDR3 here is CASRPTGVYDNEQFF. The CDR3 DNA follows: TGTGCCAGCAGGCCTACAGGGGTTTACGACAATGAGCAGTTCTTC.

The V call is TRBV28, the J call TRBJ2-7, with 8 nucleotides matching TRBD1. The CDR3 loop spans 14 amino acids. From germline, CDR1 is MDHEN and CDR2 SYDVKM. Trimming at V came to 6 bases and at J to 3 bases, leaving 7 bases not matched to a gene. The CDR3 loop reads CASRDRTGLYEQYF. Written as DNA, the CDR3 is TGTGCCAGCAGAGACCGGACAGGGCTCTACGAGCAGTACTTC.

For the CDR3, the DNA is TGTGCCAGCAGTTCGAGAGGCGCTAGTAGCGGGGTGGGCATTCAGTACTTC. Translating gives CASSSRGASSGVGIQYF. J is TRBJ2-4 and V is TRBV28, with TRBD2 matching 8 bases. Trimming removed 4 bases from V and 9 bases from J; junction bases left unmatched: 17. The CDR3 is 17 residues long. The V gene's germline CDR1 is MDHEN and CDR2 SYDVKM.

The V call is TRBV2, the J call TRBJ2-3; D remains unclear. The length of the CDR3 is 13 residues. Germline V gene data show CDR1 as SNHLY and CDR2 as FYNNEI. V was pared by 3 bases and J by 2 bases, with 6 bases between. CDR3 loop: CASSEHYTDTQYF. CDR3 nucleotide sequence: TGTGCCAGCAGTGAGCACTACACAGATACGCAGTATTTT. The full variable domain, completed using reference TRBV2 and TRBJ2-3, is EPEVTQTPSHQVTQMGQEVILRCVPISNHLYFYWYRQILGQKVEFLVSFYNNEISEKSEIFDDQFSVERPDGSNFTLKIRSTKLEDSAMYFCASSEHYTDTQYFGPGTRLTVL.

This chain uses TRBV7-2 with TRBJ2-5, with 13 bases lining up with TRBD2. After removal of 5 bases from V and 5 bases from J, the junction contained 5 bases not matched to a gene. From germline, CDR1 is SGHTA and CDR2 FQGNSA. The CDR3 has 15 amino acids. The CDR3: CASSLLAGGSETQYF. The CDR3 DNA reads as TGTGCCAGCAGCCTACTAGCGGGAGGGTCGGAGACCCAGTACTTC.

The CDR3 DNA follows: TGTGCCAGCAGTAAAAGGGGGCCCAATCAGCCCCAGCATTTT. This codes for CASSKRGPNQPQHF. This chain connects TRBV6-2 or TRBV6-3 to TRBJ1-5; 7 bases map to TRBD1. CDR1 and CDR2 from the germline V gene are MNHEY and SVGEGT. The CDR3 extends over 14 amino acids. V dropped 5 bases and J dropped 3; count of bases not matched to a gene: 4.

The CDR3 DNA sequence: TGCGCCAGCAGCTGGACCGGGACAGTTGAAGCTTTCTTT. This translates into CASSWTGTVEAFF. The chain employs TRBV5-1 and TRBJ1-1; 7 positions agree with TRBD1. With 3 bases clipped from V and 7 bases from J, the junction kept 6 bases outside the gene matches. CDR1 SGHRS and CDR2 YFSETQ come from the germline V gene. This CDR3 has 13 amino acids.

The chain joins TRBV7-9 to TRBJ1-4; 11 bases fit TRBD1. The V segment lost 5 bases and the J segment 6 bases; nucleotides outside the gene matches: 5. The germline V gene encodes CDR1 SEHNR and CDR2 FQNEAQ (reference sequence). The CDR3 extends over 15 amino acids. CDR3 loop: CASSPRTGGDEKLFF. The CDR3 DNA reads TGTGCCAGCAGCCCACGGACAGGGGGCGATGAAAAACTGTTTTTT.

This chain uses TRBV28 with TRBJ2-7; D is perhaps TRBD2 (6 bases). The CDR3 consists of 15 residues. Germline-derived CDR1 and CDR2 are MDHEN and SYDVKM. V lost 2 bases and J 0 bases, leaving 11 bases between the germline ends. DNA for the CDR3: TGTGCCAGCAGTTTAGGGGAGGCCAGCTCCTACGAGCAGTACTTC. The encoded protein is CASSLGEASSYEQYF.

The chain is built from TRBV29-1 and TRBJ1-1; no definite D call. V dropped 6 bases and J dropped 7 bases, with 9 bases sitting between them. The CDR3 totals 10 residues. Germline V gives CDR1 SQVTM, CDR2 ANQGSEA. The CDR3 sequence: CSVIVGEAFF. In DNA form, the CDR3 reads TGCAGCGTGATTGTCGGTGAAGCTTTCTTT.

The chain is built from TRBV6-5 and TRBJ2-3; tentative D call: TRBD2 (5 bases). The CDR3 extends over 14 amino acids. Germline V gene lookup returns CDR1 MNHEY and CDR2 SVGAGI. V lost 8 bases, J lost 0 bases, and 12 bases lay in between. CDR3 residues: CASQSGVSTDTQYF. The CDR3 DNA is TGTGCCAGCCAAAGCGGAGTTAGCACAGATACGCAGTATTTT.

The sample holds one count of this clone. V is TRBV28 and J is TRBJ1-3; the D gene is possibly TRBD1 (6 bases). The CDR3 contains 15 residues. Germline V gene data show CDR1 as MDHEN and CDR2 as SYDVKM. Trimming left V 4 bases short and J 0 bases short, with 10 bases between. This CDR3 is CASSSGQSSGNTIYF. The CDR3 bases are TGTGCCAGCAGTTCGGGACAATCCTCTGGAAACACCATATATTTT.

This sequence joins TRBV5-4 and TRBJ2-3, with a tentative D call TRBD1 (6 bases). Trimming removed 4 bases at V and 8 bases at J, with 20 bases between. The germline CDR1 and CDR2 sequences are SGHNT and YYREEE (reference sequence). CDR3 size: 15 residues. The CDR3 DNA follows: TGTGCCAGCAGCGATAGGGGGAAAGGGGATACTACGCAGTATTTT. This translates into CASSDRGKGDTTQYF.

The gene calls are TRBV6-5 and TRBJ2-3, with D tentatively TRBD2 (7 bases). The germline V gene encodes CDR1 MNHEY and CDR2 SVGAGI. The CDR3 sequence is 15 residues long. The V gene lost 10 bases and the J gene lost 0 bases, with 17 bases spanning the gap. The CDR3 region has the DNA TGTGCCACCCTATGGGGGAGGGGGAGCACAGATACGCAGTATTTT. This translates into CATLWGRGSTDTQYF.